A selection of T cell receptor beta chains follows, all from one sample in a study of blood T cell dynamics during melanoma immunotherapy. The protocol was immunoSEQ multiplex PCR, while the TCRdb copy is restricted to in-frame clones and leaves out a portion. The sample carries approximately 25,000 clones, around nine tenths recorded once. The source was blood, collected from a patient treated with checkpoint blockade. The receptor set was obtained from a human donor with melanoma. CDR3s include the opening cysteine and the closing phenylalanine or tryptophan. D genes are given only for firm matches. Clone size is shown for a subset of rows, as once, few, many or a class of expanded clone.

clone_size	j_call	v_call	d_call	cdr3_aa	cdr3_nt
-	TRBJ1-2	TRBV4-1	-	CASSQGAGLDYGYTF	TGCGCCAGCAGCCAAGGGGCAGGGTTGGACTATGGCTACACCTTC
-	TRBJ2-1	TRBV19	-	CASSPGYYNEQFF	TGTGCCAGTAGTCCCGGCTACTACAATGAGCAGTTCTTC
once	TRBJ2-3	TRBV10-1	-	CASSLAVGDTQYF	TGCGCCAGCAGTCTAGCCGTAGGGGATACGCAGTATTTT
-	TRBJ1-4	TRBV5-1	-	CASSPDRLNEKLFF	TGCGCCAGCAGCCCCGACAGACTTAATGAAAAACTGTTTTTT
-	TRBJ2-7	TRBV5-1	TRBD2	CASSLSPLAGGEGEQYF	TGCGCCAGCAGCTTGTCCCCTCTAGCGGGAGGGGAGGGCGAGCAGTACTTC
-	TRBJ1-1	TRBV30	TRBD1	CAWSVKDREDTEAFF	TGTGCCTGGAGCGTCAAAGACAGGGAGGACACTGAAGCTTTCTTT
-	TRBJ2-3	TRBV6-4	TRBD2	CASSDTGGSSTDTQYF	TGTGCCAGCAGTGACACAGGCGGGAGTTCGACAGATACGCAGTATTTT
-	TRBJ2-7	TRBV28	TRBD1	CASSKPTGGAHEQYF	TGTGCCAGCAGCAAACCGACAGGGGGCGCCCACGAGCAGTACTTC
-	TRBJ2-3	TRBV27	-	CASSLWDIQRPDTQYF	TGTGCCAGCAGTTTATGGGACATCCAACGACCAGATACGCAGTATTTT
medium-sized	TRBJ2-2	TRBV7-2	-	CASSPSTGELFF	TGTGCCAGCAGTCCCTCCACCGGGGAGCTGTTTTTT
-	TRBJ2-7	TRBV5-1	-	CASSWDKAYEQYF	TGCGCCAGCAGCTGGGACAAAGCCTACGAGCAGTACTTC
once	TRBJ2-4	TRBV6-5	TRBD2	CASSSGGQGQNIQYF	TGTGCCAGCAGTTCGGGGGGGCAGGGACAAAACATTCAGTACTTC
-	TRBJ2-7	TRBV5-1	-	CASSPILAGQEQYF	TGCGCCAGCAGCCCTATTCTAGCTGGGCAAGAGCAGTACTTC
once	TRBJ1-2	TRBV10-3	TRBD1	CAIRGTGSFGYTF	TGTGCCATCAGGGGGACAGGGTCTTTCGGCTACACCTTC
-	TRBJ2-7	TRBV6-5	-	CASSYLGEQYF	TGTGCCAGCAGTTACTTAGGCGAGCAGTACTTC
-	TRBJ1-1	TRBV11-2	-	CASSLARDAEAFF	TGTGCCAGCAGCTTAGCCCGAGACGCTGAAGCTTTCTTT
-	TRBJ2-2	TRBV5-5	-	CASSPPVGGSGELFF	TGTGCCAGCAGCCCGCCGGTGGGGGGCTCCGGGGAGCTGTTTTTT
-	TRBJ2-1	TRBV7-3	-	CASSLADAPYNEQFF	TGTGCCAGCAGCTTAGCGGACGCACCCTACAATGAGCAGTTCTTC
-	TRBJ1-2	TRBV7-2	-	CASSLGPGANYGYTF	TGTGCCAGCAGCTTAGGCCCAGGGGCTAACTATGGCTACACCTTC
-	TRBJ2-5	TRBV5-1	TRBD1	CASSLLTGQETQYF	TGCGCCAGCAGCTTGTTGACAGGGCAAGAGACCCAGTACTTC
-	TRBJ2-5	TRBV19	-	CASSIDTWSETQYF	TGTGCCAGTAGTATAGATACGTGGTCAGAGACCCAGTACTTC
once	TRBJ2-3	TRBV7-3	TRBD1	CASSSAGTGRADTQYF	TGTGCCAGCAGCTCCGCCGGGACAGGCAGGGCGGATACGCAGTATTTT
once	TRBJ2-7	TRBV28	-	CASSFSGGGQLHEQYF	TGTGCCAGCAGTTTTTCCGGGGGGGGACAGCTTCACGAGCAGTACTTC
-	TRBJ1-2	TRBV5-1	TRBD1	CASNFGQGDDGYTF	TGCGCCAGCAACTTCGGACAGGGGGACGATGGCTACACCTTC
-	TRBJ2-5	TRBV6-6	-	CASRLGETQYF	TGTGCCAGCAGGCTAGGGGAGACCCAGTACTTC
-	TRBJ2-1	TRBV7-9	TRBD2	CASSPWGLAGMNEQFF	TGTGCCAGCAGCCCTTGGGGGCTAGCGGGAATGAATGAGCAGTTCTTC
-	TRBJ1-4	TRBV29-1	TRBD1	CSVSTGALNEKLFF	TGCAGCGTTTCTACAGGGGCCCTTAATGAAAAACTGTTTTTT
-	TRBJ1-1	TRBV11-2	-	CASSPHPTVNTEAFF	TGTGCCAGCAGCCCCCATCCGACTGTGAACACTGAAGCTTTCTTT
-	TRBJ1-1	TRBV5-6	-	CASSLVVDMAMGEAFF	TGTGCCAGCAGCTTGGTGGTCGACATGGCGATGGGTGAAGCTTTCTTT
-	TRBJ2-5	TRBV2	-	CASGRTRETQYF	TGTGCCAGCGGAAGAACGCGGGAGACCCAGTACTTC
-	TRBJ2-1	TRBV7-2	TRBD1	CASSFPSDRIHYNEQFF	TGTGCCAGCAGCTTCCCTTCGGACAGGATCCACTACAATGAGCAGTTCTTC
-	TRBJ2-1	TRBV7-2	-	CASTVDRYNEQFF	TGTGCCAGCACCGTAGACAGGTACAATGAGCAGTTCTTC
-	TRBJ2-1	TRBV5-4	TRBD1	CASSLRDRANEQFF	TGTGCCAGCAGCTTGCGGGACAGGGCGAATGAGCAGTTCTTC
-	TRBJ1-4	TRBV5-1	-	CASSLGAGDNEKLFF	TGCGCCAGCAGCTTGGGGGCCGGTGATAATGAAAAACTGTTTTTT
once	TRBJ2-3	TRBV5-5	-	CASSLGGQDTQYF	TGTGCCAGCAGCTTGGGGGGACAAGATACGCAGTATTTT
-	TRBJ2-7	TRBV7-9	TRBD2	CASSPTGTSVGEQYF	TGTGCCAGCAGCCCAACCGGGACTAGCGTGGGCGAGCAGTACTTC
-	TRBJ2-7	TRBV4-2	-	CAGSQGRKDEQYF	TGTGCCGGCAGCCAGGGGCGGAAGGACGAGCAGTACTTC
-	TRBJ2-6	TRBV7-9	-	CASSLERSGANVLTF	TGTGCCAGCAGCTTAGAGAGGTCTGGGGCCAACGTCCTGACTTTC
-	TRBJ2-3	TRBV5-1	TRBD2	CASSYLGASGKRLDTDTQYF	TGCGCCAGCAGCTACCTTGGGGCTAGCGGGAAAAGGCTAGACACAGATACGCAGTATTTT
-	TRBJ1-6	TRBV28	-	CASSIRAYNSPLHF	TGTGCCAGCAGTATCAGGGCTTATAATTCACCCCTCCACTTT
-	TRBJ1-2	TRBV9	TRBD1	CASSPLGQGYGYTF	TGTGCCAGCAGCCCCCTGGGACAGGGGTATGGCTACACCTTC
-	TRBJ1-2	TRBV19	-	CASSETAYYGYTF	TGTGCCAGTAGTGAGACAGCCTACTATGGCTACACCTTC
-	TRBJ2-3	TRBV10-3	-	CAISESALRRTDTQYF	TGTGCCATCAGTGAGTCGGCCTTAAGGCGAACAGATACGCAGTATTTT
-	TRBJ2-1	TRBV6-5	-	CASTLRIF	TGTGCCAGCACCCTCCGGATCTTC